This is a list of T cell receptor beta chains from one sample in a study of shared clonotypes between healthy human individuals. Assay used: immunoSEQ multiplex PCR; TCRdb lists only in-frame clones, some missing. Found here are about 2.1 million clones, roughly 91% of them singletons; the top ten hold roughly 1.7%. Material for sequencing was naive CD8+ T cells from PBMCs. The receptors were sampled from a man aged 18-30 years in good health. Some clones in this sample may be carry-over from other donors' samples. Each CDR3 is given with its conserved first and last residue. The order of the fields is V gene, D gene, clone size, J gene, CDR3 DNA, CDR3 protein. D genes are given only for firm matches. Size values are once, few and many counts, or a class for expanded clones, and some rows have none.

>TRBV19|TRBD2|NA|TRBJ2-1
TGTGCCAGTAGTCCGCGGGGGGGCGGCTCCTACAATGAGCAGTTCTTC
CASSPRGGGSYNEQFF
>TRBV5-1|NA|NA|TRBJ1-4
TGCGCCAGCCGATGGGGACCGACACGAGGAAATGAAAAACTGTTTTTT
CASRWGPTRGNEKLFF
>TRBV13|NA|NA|TRBJ1-3
TGTGCCAGCAGCTTTGGAGGGCTTAGGGCTGGAAACACCATATATTTT
CASSFGGLRAGNTIYF
>TRBV5-1|NA|NA|TRBJ2-1
TGCGCCAGCAGCTTCACGGCCCGCGGGGGCCAGGGGAATGAGCAGTTCTTC
CASSFTARGGQGNEQFF
>TRBV30|NA|NA|TRBJ2-1
TGTGCCTGGAGGCGGGTGGACTCCTCGCACAATGAGCAGTTCTTC
CAWRRVDSSHNEQFF
>TRBV5-6|NA|NA|TRBJ1-2
TGTGCCAGCAGCGGCGGGCTACAGGGAGTCGTAAGCTATGGCTACACCTTC
CASSGGLQGVVSYGYTF
>TRBV4-1|TRBD2|NA|TRBJ2-1
TGCGCCAGCAGCCTACGTACTAGCGGTTTGAATGAGCAGTTCTTC
CASSLRTSGLNEQFF
>TRBV28|TRBD1|once|TRBJ2-5
TGTGCCAGCAGTGGGGACAGGGAGGAGGAAGAGACCCAGTACTTC
CASSGDREEEETQYF
>TRBV19|NA|NA|TRBJ2-1
TGTGCCAGTAATTCCGACTCTCTCTCATACAATGAGCAGTTCTTC
CASNSDSLSYNEQFF
>TRBV7-9|TRBD2|NA|TRBJ2-1
TGTGCCAGCAGTCAAGAGCTAGCGGAGACCAGCTCCTACAATGAGCAGTTCTTC
CASSQELAETSSYNEQFF
>TRBV29-1|TRBD2|NA|TRBJ2-3
TGCAGCGTTGATGGAGGGCGGGAGGGGAGCACAGATACGCAGTATTTT
CSVDGGREGSTDTQYF
>TRBV9|NA|NA|TRBJ2-1
TGTGCCAGCAGCGTAGAAGGGACTTTCCCCCATGAGCAGTTCTTC
CASSVEGTFPHEQFF
>TRBV28|NA|NA|TRBJ2-7
TGTGCCAGCAGTTTAGGTCTCGGCAGGGGGGTATACGAGGACGAGCAGTACTTC
CASSLGLGRGVYEDEQYF
>TRBV9|NA|NA|TRBJ2-7
TGTGCCAGCAGCGTAGGAGGCGCGACCGAGCAGTACTTC
CASSVGGATEQYF
>TRBV21-1|NA|few|TRBJ1-1
TGTGCCAGCAGCACGAGGGGGGCCTTAAACACTGAAGCTTTCTTT
CASSTRGALNTEAFF
>TRBV7-9|NA|NA|TRBJ2-3
TGTGCCAGCAGCCCCCTCGGTAAAAAAGGCACAGATACGCAGTATTTT
CASSPLGKKGTDTQYF
>TRBV4-3|NA|NA|TRBJ1-2
TGCGCCAGCAGCCAAGATGGTATGGGATCTGGCTACACCTTC
CASSQDGMGSGYTF
>TRBV29-1|NA|NA|TRBJ2-1
TGCAGCGTTGAAACCCGGGGGCGCGACAATGAGCAGTTCTTC
CSVETRGRDNEQFF
>TRBV19|NA|few|TRBJ1-1
TGTGCCAGCTCCCGGGACGGCAACACTGAAGCTTTCTTT
CASSRDGNTEAFF
>TRBV29-1|NA|NA|TRBJ2-2
TGCAGCGTCAGAAACCCGGCCGGGGAGCTGTTTTTT
CSVRNPAGELFF
>TRBV27|NA|NA|TRBJ1-1
TGTGCCAGCAGTTTTTTTCCCCGACAGGCGAACACTGAAGCTTTCTTT
CASSFFPRQANTEAFF
>TRBV27|NA|NA|TRBJ2-5
TGTGCCAGCAGTTTTCTTTCAACGAGAAACCAAGAGACCCAGTACTTC
CASSFLSTRNQETQYF
>TRBV28|NA|NA|TRBJ2-5
TGTGCCAGCACACAGTCTTGGGACCAAGAGACCCAGTACTTC
CASTQSWDQETQYF
>TRBV7-9|NA|NA|TRBJ2-2
TGTGCCAGCAGCTGGACCGGATCGGACCAGGCGAGGAACACCGGGGAGCTGTTTTTT
CASSWTGSDQARNTGELFF
>TRBV7-9|TRBD1|NA|TRBJ1-2
TGTGCCAGCAGCGCTACAGACAGGGGAAACTATGGCTACACCTTC
CASSATDRGNYGYTF
>TRBV6-5|TRBD1|NA|TRBJ2-1
TGTGCCAGCAGTTATCACCGGGACAGGGTCCGCTATGAGCAGTTCTTC
CASSYHRDRVRYEQFF
>TRBV9|NA|NA|TRBJ2-2
TGTGCCAGCAGCGCAAGGGACAACACCGGGGAGCTGTTTTTT
CASSARDNTGELFF
>TRBV7-9|TRBD1|NA|TRBJ1-4
TGTGCCAGCAGCATACACCTAACAGGGGGACTTGATGAAAAACTGTTTTTT
CASSIHLTGGLDEKLFF
>TRBV28|NA|NA|TRBJ2-7
TGTGCCAGCAGGAGGACGGGCCGCTCCTACGAGCAGTACTTC
CASRRTGRSYEQYF
>TRBV4-1|NA|NA|TRBJ1-1
TGCGCCAGCAGCCAAGTTATTGGGGTTGTGAACACTGAGGCTTTCTTT
CASSQVIGVVNTEAFF
>TRBV16|NA|NA|TRBJ2-5
TGTGCCAGCAGCCACGACGGGGAGACCCAGTACTTC
CASSHDGETQYF
>TRBV9|NA|NA|TRBJ1-3
TGTGCCAGCAGCGTAGAGGCAGTAAGCTTTGGAAACACCATATATTTT
CASSVEAVSFGNTIYF
>TRBV27|NA|NA|TRBJ1-4
TGTGCCAGCAGTTTTCGCAGTCTTAATGAAAAACTGTTTTTT
CASSFRSLNEKLFF
>TRBV5-4|TRBD1|NA|TRBJ1-2
TGTGCCAGCAGCCCCGGGACAGGGGGGCTACGGGACTATGGCTACACCTTC
CASSPGTGGLRDYGYTF
>TRBV29-1|TRBD2|NA|TRBJ2-1
TGCAGCGTTGGTGGCGGGAGTCTCTACAATGAGCAGTTCTTC
CSVGGGSLYNEQFF
>TRBV19|NA|NA|TRBJ2-5
TGTGCCAGTAGTCCCGGGTGGGCCCAGTACTTC
CASSPGWAQYF
>TRBV27|NA|once|TRBJ2-7
TGTGCCAGCAGTTTGCTCAGGGGGGACAGAGGCTACGAGCAGTACTTC
CASSLLRGDRGYEQYF
>TRBV15|NA|few|TRBJ2-2
TGTGCCACCAGCAGAGTGTCCGGGGAGCTGTTTTTT
CATSRVSGELFF
>TRBV25-1|NA|few|TRBJ1-1
TGTGCCAGCAGTGCGTTCAGGGCCGGGAACACTGAAGCTTTCTTT
CASSAFRAGNTEAFF
>TRBV11-2|NA|NA|TRBJ2-1
TGTGCCAGCAGCTTAATGTACGGGGCCAACAATGAGCAGTTCTTC
CASSLMYGANNEQFF
>TRBV14|TRBD2|NA|TRBJ2-1
TGTGCCAGCACCATCATAGCGGGAGCTGAGCAGTTCTTC
CASTIIAGAEQFF
>TRBV27|NA|NA|TRBJ2-3
TGTGCCAGCAGTCCGCGGAGAAGCACAGATACGCAGTATTTT
CASSPRRSTDTQYF
>TRBV7-2|TRBD1|NA|TRBJ1-2
TGTGCCAGCAGCACGACAGGGGCTAACTATGGCTACACCTTC
CASSTTGANYGYTF
>TRBV30|NA|NA|TRBJ2-6
TGTGCCTGGAGTATTCTTACCGGGACGGTGAGCTCTGGGGCCAACGTCCTGACTTTC
CAWSILTGTVSSGANVLTF
>TRBV6-5|NA|once|TRBJ1-5
TGTGCCAGCAGTCACAGCCCCAAGAGTAATCAGCCCCAGCATTTT
CASSHSPKSNQPQHF
>TRBV19|NA|NA|TRBJ2-6
TGTGCCAGTAATTGGGGCCCTGGGGCCAACGTCCTGACTTTC
CASNWGPGANVLTF
>TRBV29-1|TRBD2|NA|TRBJ2-7
TGCAGCGTTCTTTTTAGCGGGAGCGTCAACTACGAGCAGTACTTC
CSVLFSGSVNYEQYF
>TRBV27|NA|NA|TRBJ2-7
TGTGCCAGCAGTCCGACCGGACAGTACCTCTACGAGCAGTACTTC
CASSPTGQYLYEQYF
>TRBV7-9|NA|NA|TRBJ2-1
TGTGCCAGCAGCTTTGCGCAGCATGAGCAGTTCTTC
CASSFAQHEQFF